The rows below give T cell receptor beta chains drawn from one sample of a study of T cells after yellow fever vaccination. TCRdb itself ran the 5' RACE reads through MiXCR, one entry per CDR3 protein. Among a few hundred thousand distinct CDR3 sequences listed, 9.5% to 15% were seen once. This specimen consisted of CD4+ T cells sorted from PBMCs, obtained 15 days after the yellow fever booster vaccination. The receptors here all came from a man aged 18 to 29 who received the YFV17D yellow fever vaccine. Both conserved end residues are part of each CDR3. The D gene is left open where the match is weak. The size of a clone is reported for some rows only, either as once, few or many, or as a class for expanded clones.

>TRBJ2-5|-|14|TRBD2|TRBV20-1
CSAPQLARRETQYF
TGCAGTGCTCCCCAACTAGCGAGGAGGGAGACCCAGTACTTC
>TRBJ1-3|few|13|-|TRBV10-3
CATQSYSGNTIYF
TGTGCCACGCAGAGTTACTCTGGAAACACCATATATTTT
>TRBJ2-7|few|14|TRBD2|TRBV6-2/TRBV6-3
CASCSGAPSSEQYF
TGTGCCAGCTGTAGCGGGGCCCCCTCCAGCGAGCAGTACTTC
>TRBJ2-5|-|16|TRBD1|TRBV18
CASSPLTTGGTGTQYF
TGTGCCAGCTCACCATTAACGACAGGGGGCACGGGGACCCAGTACTTC
>TRBJ2-2|many|15|-|TRBV28
CASSTPGVGTGELFF
TGTGCCAGCAGTACCCCAGGGGTGGGCACCGGGGAGCTGTTTTTT
>TRBJ1-5|few|15|TRBD1|TRBV20-1
CSAYIRGLSNQPQHF
TGCAGTGCTTATATCAGGGGGCTTAGCAATCAGCCCCAGCATTTT
>TRBJ1-2|-|10|-|TRBV29-1
CSVGGFGYTF
TGCAGCGTAGGCGGCTTTGGCTACACCTTC
>TRBJ2-5|-|12|-|TRBV15
CATSRDVETQYF
TGTGCCACCAGCAGAGATGTGGAGACCCAGTACTTC
>TRBJ1-1|-|13|-|TRBV27
CASSFGHHAEAFF
TGTGCCAGCAGTTTCGGGCACCACGCTGAAGCTTTCTTT
>TRBJ1-3|few|17|-|TRBV3-1
CASSQIGTLHSGNTIYF
TGTGCCAGCAGCCAAATCGGGACTTTACACTCTGGAAACACCATATATTTT
>TRBJ2-5|-|15|-|TRBV2
CASSGSMVRGGTQYF
TGTGCCAGCAGTGGATCCATGGTGCGGGGAGGGACCCAGTACTTC
>TRBJ2-2|many|15|TRBD2|TRBV5-1
CASRTGTTVAGELFF
TGCGCCAGCAGGACCGGGACTACAGTTGCCGGGGAGCTGTTTTTT
>TRBJ1-1|many|12|-|TRBV15
CATSRDVEGAFF
TGTGCCACCAGCAGAGATGTCGAGGGAGCTTTCTTT
>TRBJ1-5|-|15|-|TRBV7-6
CASSPQAGAGQPQHF
TGTGCCAGCAGCCCTCAGGCGGGGGCCGGTCAGCCCCAGCATTTT
>TRBJ1-2|few|14|TRBD1|TRBV20-1
CSARRDRGNYGYTF
TGCAGTGCTAGACGGGACAGGGGAAACTATGGCTACACCTTC
>TRBJ2-2|-|13|-|TRBV7-7
CASSFDPAGELFF
TGTGCCAGCAGCTTTGACCCCGCCGGGGAGCTGTTTTTT
>TRBJ1-5|-|12|-|TRBV15
CATSRDMGTQHF
TGTGCCACCAGCAGAGATATGGGGACCCAGCATTTT
>TRBJ2-5|-|15|-|TRBV7-2
CASSLLRGTQETQYF
TGTGCCAGCAGCTTATTACGGGGGACTCAAGAGACCCAGTACTTC
>TRBJ1-1|-|13|-|TRBV20-1
CSARVEGSTEAFF
TGCAGTGCTAGAGTGGAAGGGAGCACTGAAGCTTTCTTT
>TRBJ2-1|few|15|-|TRBV6-1
CASRWAGSSYNEQFF
TGTGCCAGCAGGTGGGCGGGGAGCTCCTACAATGAGCAGTTCTTC
>TRBJ1-5|-|17|-|TRBV4-3
CASSQDPSGRTNQPQHF
TGCGCCAGCAGCCAAGATCCCTCCGGGCGGACGAATCAGCCCCAGCATTTT
>TRBJ1-5|few|15|-|TRBV4-3
CASSQDLGKYQPQHF
TGCGCCAGCAGCCAAGATCTGGGGAAGTATCAGCCCCAGCATTTT
>TRBJ2-3|few|16|TRBD2|TRBV4-3
CASSPIAGGFTDTQYF
TGCGCCAGCAGCCCAATAGCGGGGGGTTTCACAGATACGCAGTATTTT
>TRBJ2-2|many|13|-|TRBV12-3/TRBV12-4
CASSLRGTGELFF
TGTGCCAGCAGTTTAAGGGGTACCGGGGAGCTGTTTTTT
>TRBJ1-1|-|13|-|TRBV7-9
CASSVTQNTEAFF
TGTGCCAGCAGCGTTACACAGAACACTGAAGCTTTCTTT
>TRBJ2-1|many|15|-|TRBV5-1
CASTMGLPAYNEQFF
TGCGCCAGCACGATGGGACTTCCTGCCTACAATGAGCAGTTCTTC
>TRBJ1-6|few|14|-|TRBV12-3/TRBV12-4
CASSLKAWNSPLHF
TGTGCCAGCAGTTTAAAAGCTTGGAATTCACCCCTCCACTTT
>TRBJ2-3|few|14|TRBD1|TRBV7-2
CASRRQGVTDTQYF
TGTGCCAGCCGGAGACAGGGGGTTACAGATACGCAGTATTTT
>TRBJ2-3|few|19|-|TRBV2
CASRGPGTMVGMYRDTQYF
TGTGCCAGCCGTGGCCCCGGGACGATGGTCGGAATGTATCGGGATACGCAGTATTTT
>TRBJ1-2|-|15|TRBD1|TRBV24-1
CATSDTGTGAYGYTF
TGTGCCACCAGTGACACCGGGACAGGGGCCTATGGCTACACCTTC
>TRBJ2-3|-|14|TRBD2|TRBV12-3/TRBV12-4
CASSLQTSSDTQYF
TGTGCCAGCAGTCTACAGACTAGCTCAGATACGCAGTATTTT
>TRBJ2-5|few|14|-|TRBV4-1
CASSHMGSQETQYF
TGCGCCAGCAGCCACATGGGCAGTCAAGAGACCCAGTACTTC
>TRBJ2-3|few|15|-|TRBV7-3
CASSSPGGPQITQYF
TGTGCCAGCAGCTCCCCTGGGGGGCCACAGATTACGCAGTATTTT
>TRBJ1-3|-|15|-|TRBV6-5
CASSYMANSGNTIYF
TGTGCCAGCAGTTACATGGCGAACTCTGGAAACACCATATATTTT
>TRBJ2-5|-|15|TRBD1|TRBV20-1
CSARDGQGNQETQYF
TGCAGTGCTAGAGATGGACAGGGGAATCAAGAGACCCAGTACTTC
>TRBJ2-5|few|13|-|TRBV20-1
CSARGTAKETQYF
TGCAGTGCTAGAGGGACAGCTAAAGAGACCCAGTACTTC
>TRBJ1-1|-|14|TRBD1|TRBV29-1
CSVVGAGGHTEAFF
TGCAGCGTTGTCGGAGCAGGGGGCCATACTGAAGCTTTCTTT
>TRBJ1-5|many|18|-|TRBV6-2/TRBV6-3
CASSSYEGGLGSNQPQHF
TGTGCCAGCAGTAGTTACGAAGGCGGCCTGGGTAGCAATCAGCCCCAGCATTTT
>TRBJ1-1|few|17|-|TRBV7-8
CASSPRRGGALNTEAFF
TGTGCCAGCAGCCCCCGACGAGGGGGGGCATTGAACACTGAAGCTTTCTTT
>TRBJ2-4|-|13|-|TRBV6-1
CASSPQGQEGPHF
TGTGCCAGCAGTCCCCAAGGACAGGAGGGACCGCACTTC
>TRBJ1-2|few|14|-|TRBV5-1
CASSFDGTNYGYTF
TGCGCCAGCAGCTTCGACGGCACTAACTATGGCTACACCTTC
>TRBJ1-4|-|15|-|TRBV6-6
CASTQSGRMSEKLFF
TGTGCCAGCACCCAATCGGGTCGCATGAGTGAAAAACTGTTTTTT
>TRBJ1-1|-|15|-|TRBV6-6
CASRRREGRNTEAFF
TGTGCCAGCAGGCGTCGTGAGGGGCGAAACACTGAAGCTTTCTTT
>TRBJ2-2|few|15|-|TRBV6-5
CASSYQGPGTGELFF
TGTGCCAGCAGTTACCAAGGGCCCGGGACCGGGGAGCTGTTTTTT
>TRBJ1-1|many|12|-|TRBV10-3
CANAASGTEAFF
TGTGCCAATGCCGCTAGCGGCACTGAAGCTTTCTTT
>TRBJ2-7|few|13|TRBD1|TRBV27
CASRWTGVGEQYF
TGTGCCAGCCGATGGACAGGGGTAGGCGAGCAGTACTTC
>TRBJ2-1|many|13|-|TRBV28
CASSPPASNEQFF
TGTGCCAGCAGTCCTCCCGCTTCCAATGAGCAGTTCTTC
>TRBJ1-5|few|15|-|TRBV20-1
CSARPHSPSNQPQHF
TGCAGTGCTAGACCCCACAGCCCCAGCAATCAGCCCCAGCATTTT
>TRBJ2-7|-|14|-|TRBV19
CASSGRDPTYEQYF
TGTGCCAGTAGTGGACGGGACCCTACCTACGAGCAGTACTTC
>TRBJ2-5|few|14|-|TRBV12-3/TRBV12-4
CASSLQGGPETQYF
TGTGCCAGCAGTCTGCAGGGGGGGCCTGAGACCCAGTACTTC
>TRBJ1-5|few|15|-|TRBV12-3/TRBV12-4
CASSVNRVSNQPQHF
TGTGCCAGCAGTGTAAACAGGGTCAGCAATCAGCCCCAGCATTTT
>TRBJ2-2|many|14|TRBD2|TRBV7-2
CASSSGGDTGELFF
TGTGCCAGCAGCTCCGGGGGGGACACCGGGGAGCTGTTTTTT
>TRBJ1-1|few|13|-|TRBV7-2
CASSQQSGTEAFF
TGTGCCAGCAGCCAACAGTCGGGAACTGAAGCTTTCTTT
>TRBJ2-3|many|13|-|TRBV7-2
CASRSGGTDTQYF
TGTGCCAGCAGGTCGGGGGGCACAGATACGCAGTATTTT
>TRBJ2-7|few|12|-|TRBV7-2
CASSLGYAGQYF
TGTGCCAGCAGCTTAGGATACGCAGGGCAGTACTTC